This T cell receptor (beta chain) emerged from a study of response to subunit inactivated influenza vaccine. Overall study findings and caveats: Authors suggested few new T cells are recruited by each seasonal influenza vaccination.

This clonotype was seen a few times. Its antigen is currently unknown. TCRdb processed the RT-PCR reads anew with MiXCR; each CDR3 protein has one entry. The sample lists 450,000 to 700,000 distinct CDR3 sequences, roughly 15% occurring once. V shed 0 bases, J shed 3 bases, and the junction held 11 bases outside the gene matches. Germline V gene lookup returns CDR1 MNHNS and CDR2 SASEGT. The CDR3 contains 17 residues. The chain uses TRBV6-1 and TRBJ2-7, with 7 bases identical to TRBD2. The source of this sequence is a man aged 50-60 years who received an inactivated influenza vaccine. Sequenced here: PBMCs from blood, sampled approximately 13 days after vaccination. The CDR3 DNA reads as TGTGCCAGCAGTGAAGCGCCTATCCGGCGGGAGATCTACGAGCAGTACTTC. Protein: CASSEAPIRREIYEQYF.